This T cell receptor (beta chain) was sequenced during a study of T-cell memory formation after mild COVID-19. TCRdb redid the calling of the 5' RACE reads with MiXCR, one entry per CDR3 protein. The sample records fewer than 700,000 distinct CDR3 sequences, about 20% being singletons. The origin of this receptor is an adult woman who had mild COVID-19 (a few samples of this study predate the infection). Cell type and time point are not known. The sequencing input was PBMCs or a T cell subset sorted from them (not recorded which).

CDR3 protein: CASSSGQIYGYTF. CDR3 in DNA: TGTGCCAGCAGCTCGGGACAGATTTATGGCTACACCTTC. The V and J genes are TRBV7-2 and TRBJ1-2; 7 bases align to TRBD1. V was pared by 4 bases and J by 5 bases, with 4 bases of the junction left unmatched. The CDR3 extends over 13 amino acids. Germline V lookup: CDR1 SGHTA, CDR2 FQGNSA.